This T cell receptor beta chain was captured in a study of lymphopenia after photon versus proton radiotherapy. Regarding the study as a whole: Post-nadir diversity loss with photons came from oligoclonal expansion, particularly CD8+ Temra cells.

Points on this clone: What it binds is not known.

Repertoires were generated with immunoSEQ multiplex PCR, while TCRdb's copy carries only in-frame clones and drops some. The table includes 28,000 or so clones, 85% detected once. The CDR3 extends over 14 amino acids. Trimming removed 7 bases at V and 0 bases at J, with 10 bases between. From germline, CDR1 is LNHDA and CDR2 SQIVND (reference sequence). The sequence was collected from a young man with gastric cancer. The genes are TRBV19 and TRBJ1-3; no clear D gene. Source: peripheral blood, taken from a patient treated with photon-based radiotherapy. The CDR3 loop is CASTQALSGNTIYF. Written as DNA, the CDR3 is TGTGCCAGTACTCAGGCTCTCTCTGGAAACACCATATATTTT.